The TCR beta chain described here comes from a study of sequential checkpoint blockade in melanoma. Study background: Arm A got nivolumab then ipilimumab; arm B the reverse, 1:1. Both treatment sequences were followed by maintenance nivolumab.

CDR1 MNHEY and CDR2 SMNVEV come from the germline V gene (reference sequence). V shed 5 bases, J shed 6 bases, and the junction held 7 bases outside the gene matches. The CDR3 is 15 amino acids. Stated treatment: randomized to nivolumab then ipilimumab (arm A) or the reverse (arm B). Patients had received no earlier DNA-damaging chemotherapy. Clones were sequenced by immunoSEQ multiplex PCR, and TCRdb holds only the in-frame ones, with some missing. The table includes tens of thousands of clones, 86% detected once. Sequenced here: CD8+ T cells sorted from blood (inferred from file names), sampled from a patient given nivolumab and ipilimumab in sequence. V gene TRBV27 combines with J gene TRBJ2-2, with TRBD2 identical over 9 bases. This receptor was identified in a human donor with melanoma. CDR3 protein: CASSPGTSPAGELFF. The CDR3 nucleotides are TGTGCCAGCAGTCCGGGGACTAGCCCGGCCGGGGAGCTGTTTTTT.